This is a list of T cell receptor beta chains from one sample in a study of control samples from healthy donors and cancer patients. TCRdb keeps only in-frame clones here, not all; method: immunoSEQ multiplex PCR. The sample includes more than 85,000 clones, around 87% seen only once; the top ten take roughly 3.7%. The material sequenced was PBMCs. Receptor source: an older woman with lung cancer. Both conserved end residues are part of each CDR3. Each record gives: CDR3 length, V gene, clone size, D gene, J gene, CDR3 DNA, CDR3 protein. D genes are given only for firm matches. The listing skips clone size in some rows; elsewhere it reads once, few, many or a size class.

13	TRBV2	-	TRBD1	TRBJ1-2	TGTGCCAGCAGTTTGGAGGGGGCGAATTACTACACCTTC	CASSLEGANYYTF
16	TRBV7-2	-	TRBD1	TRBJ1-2	TGTGCCAGCAGCTCGTCCGGGACAGGTCAGATCTATGGCTACACCTTC	CASSSSGTGQIYGYTF
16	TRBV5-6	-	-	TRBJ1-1	TGTGCCAGCAGCTCCATCACCTCCCAGGACCACACTGAAGCTTTCTTT	CASSSITSQDHTEAFF
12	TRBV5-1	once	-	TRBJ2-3	TGCGCCAGCAGCTTCGGCACAGATACGCAGTATTTT	CASSFGTDTQYF
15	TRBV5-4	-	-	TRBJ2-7	TGTGCCAGCAGGCCAGACTTCTCGAATAGTTACGAGCAGTACTTC	CASRPDFSNSYEQYF
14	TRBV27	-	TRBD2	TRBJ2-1	TGTGCCAGCAGTCTAGCGGGAGGTGAGAATGAGCAGTTCTTC	CASSLAGGENEQFF
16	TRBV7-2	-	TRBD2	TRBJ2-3	TGTGCCAGCAGCCGGGGACTAGCGGGAGCTACCGATACGCAGTATTTT	CASSRGLAGATDTQYF
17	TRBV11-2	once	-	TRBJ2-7	TGTGCCAGCAGCTTAGAAGCTGGACAGGGAGGGATTGGCGAGCAGTACTTC	CASSLEAGQGGIGEQYF
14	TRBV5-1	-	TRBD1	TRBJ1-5	TGCGCCAGCAGCCTGGGACAGGGGGAAGAGCCCCAGCATTTT	CASSLGQGEEPQHF
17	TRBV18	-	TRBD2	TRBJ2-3	TGTGCCAGCTCACCCGTAGCGGGGGGAGCTCGCACAGATACGCAGTATTTT	CASSPVAGGARTDTQYF
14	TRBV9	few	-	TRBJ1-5	TGTGCCAGCAGCCAGGACTCGGTAAATCAGCCCCAGCATTTT	CASSQDSVNQPQHF
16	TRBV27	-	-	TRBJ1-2	TGTGCCAGCAGTATCGGCAGGTCAGCAGGGCCCTATGGCTACACCTTC	CASSIGRSAGPYGYTF
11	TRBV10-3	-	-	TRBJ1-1	TGTGCCATCAGTGAGTCATGGGGTGCTTTCTTT	CAISESWGAFF
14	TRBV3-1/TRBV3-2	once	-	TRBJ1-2	TGTGCCAGCAGCCCAGAGTGGACGCTGAGGGGCTACACCTTC	CASSPEWTLRGYTF
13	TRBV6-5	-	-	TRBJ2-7	TGTGCCAGCAGCGGTCTGGGCGGCTACGAGCAGTACTTC	CASSGLGGYEQYF
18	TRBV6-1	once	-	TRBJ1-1	TGTGCCAGCAGTGAAGCGCTTCGGGGGACCGCTCGAAACACTGAAGCTTTCTTT	CASSEALRGTARNTEAFF
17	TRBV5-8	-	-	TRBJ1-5	TGTGCCAGCAGCTCCCGGGTAGCCGTTGATAGCAATCAGCCCCAGCATTTT	CASSSRVAVDSNQPQHF
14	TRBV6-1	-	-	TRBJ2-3	TGTGCCAGCAGTGAAAGTGGGAGCACAGATACGCAGTATTTT	CASSESGSTDTQYF
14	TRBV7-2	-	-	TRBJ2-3	TGTGCCAGCAGCTTAGGGCGGGTCACAGATACGCAGTATTTT	CASSLGRVTDTQYF
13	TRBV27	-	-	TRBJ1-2	TGTGCCAGCAGTTTACAGGGGAACTATGGCTACACCTTC	CASSLQGNYGYTF
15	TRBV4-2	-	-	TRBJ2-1	TGTGCCAGCAGCCAAGATGGGCTCCCGTTCGATGAGCAGTTCTTC	CASSQDGLPFDEQFF
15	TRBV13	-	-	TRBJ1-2	TGTGCCACCTCTATCTGGACAGACGTTAACTATGGCTACACCTTC	CATSIWTDVNYGYTF
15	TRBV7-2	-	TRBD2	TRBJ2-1	TGTGCCAGCAGCCGGGGACCCGATTTAGCGGGTGAGCAGTTCTTC	CASSRGPDLAGEQFF
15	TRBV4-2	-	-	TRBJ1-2	TGTGCCAGCAGGGGGTCGAGGGGGGAGGCTTATGGCTACACCTTC	CASRGSRGEAYGYTF
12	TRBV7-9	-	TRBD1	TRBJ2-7	TGTGCCAGCAGCAAGACAGGGTACGAGCAGTACTTC	CASSKTGYEQYF
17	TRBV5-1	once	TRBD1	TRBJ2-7	TGCGCCAGCAGCTTGGTTGGCGGACAGGGGGCAGGCTACGAGCAGTACTTC	CASSLVGGQGAGYEQYF
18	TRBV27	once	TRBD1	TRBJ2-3	TGTGCCAGCAGTCCCCCTGGTACAGGGGTAGGTAGCACAGATACGCAGTATTTT	CASSPPGTGVGSTDTQYF
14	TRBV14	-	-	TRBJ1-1	TGTGCCAGCAGGGAAACAGGGAGGGGCACTGAAGCTTTCTTT	CASRETGRGTEAFF
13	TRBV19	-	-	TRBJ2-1	TGTGCCAGTAGTATAGAAAAGGGTTTTGAGCAGTTCTTC	CASSIEKGFEQFF
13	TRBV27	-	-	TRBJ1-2	TGTGCCAGCAGTTTATCAAGGGGTAGCGGCTACACCTTC	CASSLSRGSGYTF
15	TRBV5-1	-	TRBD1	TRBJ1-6	TGCGCCAGCAGCTTGGGGACAGGGGAGCGGTCACCCCTCCACTTT	CASSLGTGERSPLHF
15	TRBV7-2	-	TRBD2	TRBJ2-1	TGTGCCAGCAGCTCTACTAGCGGGGGAACCAATGAGCAGTTCTTC	CASSSTSGGTNEQFF
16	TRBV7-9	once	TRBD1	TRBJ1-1	TGTGCCAGCAGCTTAGGACAGGGCAAGGGGTCCACTGAAGCTTTCTTT	CASSLGQGKGSTEAFF
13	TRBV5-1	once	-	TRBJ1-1	TGCGCCAGCAGCTTGTGGGGAAACACTGAAGCTTTCTTT	CASSLWGNTEAFF
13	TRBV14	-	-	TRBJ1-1	TGTGCCAGCAGCCCCATACTTAACACTGAAGCTTTCTTT	CASSPILNTEAFF
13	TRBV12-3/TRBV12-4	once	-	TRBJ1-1	TGTGCCAGCAGTTTAACACTGGCGGTTGAAGCTTTCTTT	CASSLTLAVEAFF
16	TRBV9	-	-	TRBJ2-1	TGTGCCAGCAGCGTAGCTCGGGAGATAGGGTTGAATGAGCAGTTCTTC	CASSVAREIGLNEQFF
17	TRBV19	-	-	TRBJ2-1	TGTGCCAGTAGTACGAACCCCAGGGCTATCTCCTACAATGAGCAGTTCTTC	CASSTNPRAISYNEQFF
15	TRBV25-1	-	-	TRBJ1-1	TGTGCCAGCAGTGAATCGACCCGGGTGAACACTGAAGCTTTCTTT	CASSESTRVNTEAFF
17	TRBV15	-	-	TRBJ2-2	TGTGCCACCAGCAGAGTTCCCGGTAGCACTAACACCGGGGAGCTGTTTTTT	CATSRVPGSTNTGELFF
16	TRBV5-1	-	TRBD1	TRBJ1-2	TGCGCCAGCAGCTTGGCCGGACAGGGGACTAACTATGGCTACACCTTC	CASSLAGQGTNYGYTF
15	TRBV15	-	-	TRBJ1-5	TGTGCCACCAGCACCGAGAGTGTGGGCATTCAGCCCCAGCATTTT	CATSTESVGIQPQHF
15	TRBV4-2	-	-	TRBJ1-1	TGTGCCAGCAGCCAAGGATTTCTCGTGAACACTGAAGCTTTCTTT	CASSQGFLVNTEAFF
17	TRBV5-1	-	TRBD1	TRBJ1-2	TGCGCCAGCAGCTTAATCGGACAGGGGGGGTTGGACTATGGCTACACCTTC	CASSLIGQGGLDYGYTF
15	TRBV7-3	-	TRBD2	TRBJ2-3	TGTGCCAGCAGACCCCCGGGACTAGCATCCGATACGCAGTATTTT	CASRPPGLASDTQYF
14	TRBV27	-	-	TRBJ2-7	TGTGCCAGCAGTTCCCGGGCCATGAGGGTCGAGCAGTACTTC	CASSSRAMRVEQYF
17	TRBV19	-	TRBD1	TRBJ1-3	TGTGCCAGTAGTAATACGGACAGGTCCGGCACTGGAAACACCATATATTTT	CASSNTDRSGTGNTIYF
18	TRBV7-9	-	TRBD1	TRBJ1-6	TGTGCCAGCAGCCCGAAACTACAGGGGATATCCTATAATTCACCCCTCCACTTT	CASSPKLQGISYNSPLHF
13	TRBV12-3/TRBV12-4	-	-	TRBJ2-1	TGTGCCAGCAGTCCGACCCAAAGGAATGAGCAGTTCTTC	CASSPTQRNEQFF
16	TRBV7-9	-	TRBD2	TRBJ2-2	TGTGCCGGAACACTTGGAGCGGGAGGTAACACCGGGGAGCTGTTTTTT	CAGTLGAGGNTGELFF
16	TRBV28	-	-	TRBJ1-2	TGTGCCAGCAGTAAAAGGACGGGCCCTATACCATATGGCTACACCTTC	CASSKRTGPIPYGYTF
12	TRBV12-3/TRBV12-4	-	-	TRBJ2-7	TGTGCCAGCAGTTCCCAGGGACACGAGCAGTACTTC	CASSSQGHEQYF
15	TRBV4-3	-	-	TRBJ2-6	TGCGCCAGCAGCCAAGAGGGGCCTGGGGCCAACGTCCTGACTTTC	CASSQEGPGANVLTF
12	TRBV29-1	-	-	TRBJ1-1	TGCAGCGTTCCCCGTCCGGGCACTGAAGCTTTCTTT	CSVPRPGTEAFF
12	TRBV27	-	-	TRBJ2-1	TGTGCCAGCAGTTCGGACGGCCGTCTGTTGTTCTTC	CASSSDGRLLFF
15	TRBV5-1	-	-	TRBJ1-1	TGCGCCAGCAGCTTGGGTACGGGACGGGGAACTGAAGCTTTCTTT	CASSLGTGRGTEAFF
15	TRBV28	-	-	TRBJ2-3	TGTGCCAGCAGTTTGGGCGGGCCTAGCACAGATACGCAGTATTTT	CASSLGGPSTDTQYF
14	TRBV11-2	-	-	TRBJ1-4	TGTGCCAGCAGCTTTGGGACCGGCGGGGAAAAACTGTTTTTT	CASSFGTGGEKLFF
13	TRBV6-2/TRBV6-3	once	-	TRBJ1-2	TGTGCCAGCAGTTACTTAGAGACCTATGGCTACACCTTC	CASSYLETYGYTF